This is a list of T cell receptor beta chains from one sample in a study of tumor-infiltrating lymphocytes in primary liver carcinoma. In TCRdb, the multiplex PCR reads were re-called with MiXCR into one record per CDR3 protein. The data contain about 180,000 distinct CDR3 sequences, around 60% of them seen just once; the ten biggest clones take up about 72%. What was sequenced was peripheral blood. The receptors come from a man aged 40-49 years with primary liver carcinoma and hepatitis B virus infection. Both conserved end residues are part of each CDR3. The D gene is left open where the match is weak. Some rows mark clone size as missing; the rest say once, few, many or name a class of expanded clone.

J	D	V	size	DNA	CDR3
TRBJ1-1	NA	TRBV6-5	NA	TGTGCCAGCAGTTACTCACGGGTAGGGTTCACTGAAGCTTTCTTT	CASSYSRVGFTEAFF
TRBJ1-1	NA	TRBV7-9	NA	TGTGTCAGCAGCACCGGGGGAGGGGCCGGGATCAATGAAGCTTTCTTT	CVSSTGGGAGINEAFF
TRBJ2-7	NA	TRBV6-2/TRBV6-3	many	TGTGCCAGCAAGGACCACGAGCAGTACTTC	CASKDHEQYF
TRBJ2-3	TRBD1	TRBV7-9	NA	TGTGCCAGCAGCTTCGGACAGGGGGCGAGGGATACGCAGTATTTT	CASSFGQGARDTQYF
TRBJ2-1	TRBD2	TRBV5-4	NA	TGTGCCAGCAGCTTCCGAATAGCGGGAGCATACAATGAGCAGTTCTTC	CASSFRIAGAYNEQFF
TRBJ1-1	NA	TRBV29-1	NA	TGCAGCGTTGCGCGGGGGGCGGAGGACACTGAAGCTTTCTTT	CSVARGAEDTEAFF
TRBJ2-1	NA	TRBV14	few	TGTGCCAGCAGCCAAGCGGGGCCCGCTGATGAGCAGTTCTTC	CASSQAGPADEQFF
TRBJ2-3	NA	TRBV5-8	NA	TGTGCCAGCAGCTTGGCCTCGGGAGATACGCAGTATTTT	CASSLASGDTQYF
TRBJ2-2	NA	TRBV18	NA	TGTGCCAGCTCACCCCTACCCACAGGGAACACCGGGGAGCTGTTTTTT	CASSPLPTGNTGELFF
TRBJ2-7	NA	TRBV29-1	NA	TGCAGCGTGACCCTAGGGGGGGGAGGGGACGAGCAGTACTTC	CSVTLGGGGDEQYF
TRBJ2-1	NA	TRBV14	few	TGTGCCAGCAGCCAAGGGGGCCTTTTCAATGAGCAGTTCTTC	CASSQGGLFNEQFF
TRBJ2-3	TRBD1	TRBV5-1	NA	TGCGCCAGCAGTCGGGACAGAGGCACAGATACGCAGTATTTT	CASSRDRGTDTQYF
TRBJ2-7	NA	TRBV14	NA	TGTGCCAGCAGCCAATTTAGCGTAGACTACGAGCAGTACTTC	CASSQFSVDYEQYF
TRBJ2-5	NA	TRBV29-1	NA	TGCAGCCACTGGGTGCAAGAGACCCAATACTTC	CSHWVQETQYF
TRBJ2-7	NA	TRBV11-2	once	TGTGCCAGCAGCTTAAGTAGGGGTCGAAGGCAGTACTTC	CASSLSRGRRQYF
TRBJ2-7	NA	TRBV29-1	NA	TGCAGCGTTCTGGGAACGGGTCCCATCTACGAGCAGTACTTC	CSVLGTGPIYEQYF
TRBJ2-7	TRBD2	TRBV6-1	NA	TGTGCCGGCAGTGAGCAGGCGAGCGGGATGTCCTACGAGCAGTACTTC	CAGSEQASGMSYEQYF
TRBJ1-3	NA	TRBV7-9	NA	TGTGCCAGCAGTTCTGGTCGGATCGGAAACACCATATATTTT	CASSSGRIGNTIYF
TRBJ2-5	NA	TRBV4-2	NA	TGTGCCAGCAGCAAAGACGATCGACAGGTGGACGAGACCCAGTACTTC	CASSKDDRQVDETQYF
TRBJ2-7	TRBD2	TRBV29-1	NA	TGCAGCGCCAAGCGGGAGGGCCGGGGCGAGCAGCACTTC	CSAKREGRGEQHF
TRBJ2-7	NA	TRBV6-2/TRBV6-3	few	TGTGCCAGCAGCTACGATCCGTACGAGCAGTACTTC	CASSYDPYEQYF
TRBJ2-2	NA	TRBV6-1	NA	TGTGCCAGCAGTGACCCGGCAGGGTCCGGCGGGGAGCTGTTTTTT	CASSDPAGSGGELFF
TRBJ2-7	NA	TRBV28	NA	TGTGCCAGCAGCCCGACAAGTTTGTCCTATGAGCAGTACTTC	CASSPTSLSYEQYF
TRBJ2-3	TRBD2	TRBV29-1	NA	TGCAGCGTCGCTAGACTAGCGAGGGCAGATACGCAGTATTTT	CSVARLARADTQYF
TRBJ2-4	NA	TRBV5-4	NA	TGTGCCAGCAGCAAGGACTTGTTAGCCCAGGGAACCAAAAACATTCAGTACTTC	CASSKDLLAQGTKNIQYF
TRBJ2-7	NA	TRBV11-2	NA	TGTACCAGCAACTCCCGCGGTCTGTACGAGCAGTACTTC	CTSNSRGLYEQYF
TRBJ2-2	NA	TRBV11-2	many	TGTGCCAGCAGCTTGCACAGGGAATCAGTGGAGCTGTTTTTT	CASSLHRESVELFF
TRBJ2-7	TRBD1	TRBV11-2	once	TGTATCAGCAGCGAGACAGGGTTCTGGTACGAGCAGTACTTC	CISSETGFWYEQYF
TRBJ2-2	NA	TRBV10-3	NA	TGTGCCATCAGTGAGTCGAGGGGACTGGACACCGGGGAGCTGTTTTTT	CAISESRGLDTGELFF
TRBJ2-7	NA	TRBV4-1	NA	TGCGCCAGCAGCCAAGATCCCAGGGGTAACGAGCAGTACTTC	CASSQDPRGNEQYF
TRBJ1-1	NA	TRBV4-2	many	TGTGCCAGCAGCCAAGAGCAGGCGTTGAACACTGAAGCTTTCTTT	CASSQEQALNTEAFF
TRBJ2-5	TRBD2	TRBV10-3	few	TGTGCCATCCGGGAGGCGGGAGTTCAAGAGACCCAGTACTTC	CAIREAGVQETQYF
TRBJ1-4	NA	TRBV6-5	few	TGTGCCATTCGGGACGGCTTCGGGAGACTGTTTTTT	CAIRDGFGRLFF
TRBJ2-1	NA	TRBV11-2	NA	TGTGCCAGCAGCTTAGGGGGCTACAATGAGCACTTCTTC	CASSLGGYNEHFF
TRBJ1-5	NA	TRBV6-5	few	TGTGCCAGCAGAGACAGCTTAGATCAGCCCCAGCATTTT	CASRDSLDQPQHF
TRBJ1-2	NA	TRBV29-1	few	TGCAGCGTTCCCCAGGGGAAAGAAGGCTACACCTTC	CSVPQGKEGYTF
TRBJ2-3	NA	TRBV11-2	many	TGTGCCAGCAGCTTGGGACATTCTAGCACAGATACGCAGTATTTT	CASSLGHSSTDTQYF
TRBJ2-5	NA	TRBV6-2/TRBV6-3	NA	TGTGCCAACCAGGGACTCCTCGGGGAGACCCAGTACTTC	CANQGLLGETQYF
TRBJ2-1	TRBD2	TRBV12-3/TRBV12-4	NA	TGTACCAGCAGTCGACTAGCGGGGGACAATGAGCAGTTCTTC	CTSSRLAGDNEQFF